Given below is one T cell receptor beta chain in context. The antigen it recognizes is unknown. Base qualities are missing; no much larger clone stands one base away. Library prep was done by the immunoSEQ multiplex PCR assay. The authors' pipeline ran thus. To diagnose cytomegalovirus status from the catalog of TCR beta chain sequences, a statistical classification framework was built. TCRdb mirrors the immuneACCESS table, restricted to in-frame sequences. Some clones are absent from its copies; in checked studies, under half trace to an unresolved V gene, and the reason for the others is unknown. The DNA gave D and trimming, while V, J and clone size come from that table. This sample is represented by 150,000 to 200,000 clones; approximately 86% of them were singletons. Around 2.4% of the sample lies in the top ten. The entry originates in a study of cytomegalovirus exposure and HLA in healthy donors (dated by TCRdb to 2015 to 2018). As for the study more broadly: The 500 to 800 repertoires of the first cohort and the 120 or so validation repertoires were produced on the same platform, according to a later analysis. The study was designed to test whether signatures of past pathogen exposure could be identified by cataloging public T cell receptors. Along with the roughly 700-subject first cohort, a separate validation cohort of over a hundred different subjects was used. High-throughput TCR immunosequencing, statistical association of individual TCRs with disease status, and machine learning were combined to predict cytomegalovirus infection status. General findings and caveats noted by the study authors: A few of the identified cytomegalovirus-associated TCR beta chains were confirmed in vitro to be specific for cytomegalovirus antigens. Most TCR sequences were observed very rarely across donors, whereas some public TCRs were present in many individuals. Subsequent analysis determined that TCRs grouped into clusters in the first cohort also showed a tendency toward co-occurrence across the 90 to 150 validation repertoires, and 94% of cluster scores exceeded 0. The authors suggested that the approach could potentially be extended to other disease states and immunological phenotypes. A total of about 150 TCR beta chains were listed by the study as associated with cytomegalovirus. All 120 or so repertoires were used to score co-occurrence in the validation cohort in a later analysis, because that analysis had no HLA typing for the cohort. The classifier was reported to diagnose cytomegalovirus status with high specificity and sensitivity in both the original cohort and the validation cohort.

The donors belonged to the validation cohort of over a hundred subjects, which was separate from the roughly 670-subject first cohort. The sample comprised PBMCs. The source of this sequence is a man aged 25 to 40 in good health and CMV-seropositive.

CDR3 protein: CATSGSGTQYF. The nucleotides are TGTGCCACCAGCGGTTCGGGGACCCAGTACTTC. The V and J segments used are TRBV15 and TRBJ2-5; confidence is insufficient to name the D gene. The CDR3 holds 11 amino acids from the cysteine to the phenylalanine. The entry retains the CDR3 DNA only, 33 bases that are in frame from base 1. As encoded in the germline V gene (reference sequence), CDR1 is LNHNV while CDR2 is YYDKDF. V is shortened by 5 bases, J by 7 bases, and the region joining them spans 8 bases.